Described below is a single TCR beta chain sequence and its context. Antigen unknown. Generated by immunoSEQ multiplex PCR, the TCRdb table keeps only in-frame clones and is missing some. The profile shows around 990,000 clones, roughly 80% of them singletons. These data are taken from a study of shared clonotypes between healthy human individuals. Whole-study findings and limits: Clonotype sharing across several donors was observed for approximately 5% of naive CD4 clonotypes.

The V gene lost 4 bases and the J gene lost 1 base, with 12 bases spanning the gap. This CDR3 comprises 15 residues. Germline values: CDR1 LGHNA, CDR2 YSLEER. The sequencing sample was made of memory CD4+ T cells from PBMCs. The subset denotes: CD45RA-negative fraction. The chain couples TRBV4-3 to TRBJ2-3; no definite D call. The clonotype was recovered from a man aged 18-30 years in good health. Some clones in this sample may be carry-over from other donors' samples. Here the CDR3 reads CASSPLLVGTDTQYF. CDR3 DNA: TGCGCCAGCAGCCCGCTTTTGGTAGGCACAGATACGCAGTATTTT.